This record covers a single TCR beta chain. No antigen is known for it. The data were taken from a study of cytomegalovirus exposure and HLA in healthy donors. PCR employed 60 Vbeta and 13 Jbeta primers. Method: immunoSEQ multiplex PCR; TCRdb's copy keeps in-frame clones and lacks some. The profile shows 100,000 to 150,000 clones, under 90% of them singletons. Study-level findings and limits: Presence/absence analyses assumed roughly uniform sequencing depth across donors, which may not hold.

The CDR3 extends over 17 amino acids. Germline V gene lookup returns CDR1 MGHDK and CDR2 SYGVNS. Trimming left V 0 bases short and J 1 base short, with 14 bases between. The rearrangement uses TRBV25-1 and TRBJ2-3, with TRBD2 as a possible D gene (6 bases). Specimen: PBMCs. This clonotype originated in a woman aged 40 to 50 in good health and CMV-seronegative. For the CDR3, the DNA is TGTGCCAGCAGTGAATATACTGGGGGACTCCGCACAGATACGCAGTATTTT. Translating it yields CASSEYTGGLRTDTQYF.